This T cell receptor beta chain is from a study of cytomegalovirus exposure and HLA in healthy donors. General study results and limits: In a later analysis, HLA-associated beta chains showed higher expansion and lower generation probabilities than comparable chains. According to an earlier analysis, most TCR beta V segments yielded productive rearrangements about 87% or about 30% of the time.

Trimming took 5 bases from V and 4 from J; bases not matched to a gene: 10. Germline CDR1 SGHVS, CDR2 FNYEAQ. CDR3 length: 15 amino acids. PCR primers comprised 60 Vbeta and 13 Jbeta primers. Clones were sequenced by immunoSEQ multiplex PCR, and TCRdb holds only the in-frame ones, with some missing. The sample carries about 38,000 clones, roughly 69% recorded once. The donors gave bone marrow, and they were healthy. The table lists this clone with a few counts. Its antigen is unknown. The rearrangement links TRBV7-6 to TRBJ1-2; 7 nucleotides align to TRBD1. This clonotype originated in a man aged 30 to 45 in good health and CMV-seronegative. Input material: PBMCs. CDR3 protein: CASSQNDRVGYGYTF. The CDR3, as DNA: TGTGCCAGCAGCCAAAATGACAGGGTTGGCTATGGCTACACCTTC.